The 32 T cell receptor beta chains presented below share a single source sample, sequenced in a study of CD8+ T cells in alopecia areata. RNA extraction was followed by reverse transcription into cDNA, which acted as the sequencing template. Here immunoSEQ multiplex PCR was the method, and the copy in TCRdb shows in-frame clones only, minus some. The sample comprises nearly 110,000 clones, roughly 89% of which are singletons, and roughly 25% rests with the top ten. The treatment denotes: oral pan-JAK inhibitor, 5-10 mg twice daily. Sequenced here: CD8+ T cells sorted from blood, sampled at week 24, from a patient treated with tofacitinib. The receptors were gathered from a human donor with alopecia areata.

This sequence joins TRBV5-4 and TRBJ1-1; 7 nucleotides line up with TRBD1. Unmatched junction bases numbered 12, after V lost 4 bases and J lost 9 bases. CDR1 and CDR2 (germline): SGHNT, YYREEE (reference sequence). The CDR3 has 14 residues. Here the CDR3 reads CASSPLTDRAKAFF. CDR3 nucleotide sequence: TGTGCCAGCAGCCCACTTACCGACAGGGCTAAAGCTTTCTTT.

As DNA, the CDR3 is TGTGCCAGCAGGTACAGGGAAAACGAGCAGTACTTC. Protein product: CASRYRENEQYF. The gene calls are TRBV2 and TRBJ2-7; D perhaps matches TRBD1 (6 bases). Per germline, CDR1 SNHLY and CDR2 FYNNEI. The CDR3 extends over 12 amino acids. Trimming stripped 6 bases from V and 5 bases from J, with 11 bases between. Combining the CDR3 with reference TRBV2 and TRBJ2-7 gives the whole variable domain EPEVTQTPSHQVTQMGQEVILRCVPISNHLYFYWYRQILGQKVEFLVSFYNNEISEKSEIFDDQFSVERPDGSNFTLKIRSTKLEDSAMYFCASRYRENEQYFGPGTRLTVT.

This clone was counted a single time. Here the CDR3 DNA reads TGTGCCAGCAGCCCATGGACTAGCGGGGGGGCTTCACGCGAGCAGTACTTC. Translated: CASSPWTSGGASREQYF. The chain is built from TRBV4-2 and TRBJ2-7, with 15 bases fitting TRBD2. CDR1 and CDR2 from the germline V gene are LGHNA and YNFKEQ. Germline trimming cut 4 bases from V and 6 bases from J; bases unmatched to any gene: 10. The length of the CDR3 is 17 residues.

The gene calls are TRBV6-1 and TRBJ1-1, with TRBD1 matching over 12 bases. The CDR3 consists of 17 residues. Germline V CDR1 and CDR2: MNHNS, SASEGT. V shed 4 bases, J shed 5 bases, and the junction held 11 bases outside the gene matches. The CDR3 coding sequence is TGTGCCAGCAGTGGACCGGGACAGGGGGCTAGAGGGACTGAAGCTTTCTTT. Translated: CASSGPGQGARGTEAFF.

V and J are TRBV18 and TRBJ2-5; TRBD1 agrees at 7 bases. Trimming removed 2 bases from V and 0 bases from J; junction bases left unmatched: 18. This CDR3 is built from 20 residues. CDR1 is KGHSH and CDR2 is LQKENI in the germline V gene. CDR3 DNA sequence: TGTGCCAGCTCACCAAAATATGAATCGAAGGGGACAGCGTACCAAGAGACCCAGTACTTC. Its protein product is CASSPKYESKGTAYQETQYF.

Concerning this clone itself: An end of the junction differs from the germline gene, which may be a read error. The rearrangement uses TRBV7-9 and TRBJ2-7; TRBD2 matches at 7 bases. The CDR3 length is 11 residues. In germline, CDR1 is SEHNR, CDR2 FQNEAQ (reference sequence). CDR3 residues: CASSLGLVPDF. The CDR3 DNA is TGTGCCAGCAGCCTCGGACTAGTCCCTGACTTC.

This clone has only one observation. This sequence joins TRBV20-1 and TRBJ1-1; the D gene is possibly TRBD1 (5 bases). Trimming pared 6 bases from V and 9 bases from J, leaving 11 bases between. The CDR3 sequence is 10 residues long. Germline-derived CDR1 and CDR2 are DFQATT and SNEGSKA (reference sequence). CDR3 nucleotides: TGCAGTGCCCCGGGGGGGAAAGCTTTCTTT. Protein product: CSAPGGKAFF.

The V and J genes are TRBV7-9 and TRBJ2-2, with D unclear. The CDR3 is made up of 17 amino acids. From germline, CDR1 is SEHNR and CDR2 FQNEAQ (reference sequence). Trimming removed 4 bases from V and 0 bases from J, with 15 bases in between. CDR3 in amino acids: CASSSLTGVSNTGELFF. The CDR3 coding sequence is TGTGCCAGCAGCTCACTCACTGGGGTATCGAACACCGGGGAGCTGTTTTTT.

V and J are TRBV7-8 and TRBJ2-1; no clear D gene. Germline CDR1 SGHVS, CDR2 FQNEAQ. The CDR3 is 15 residues long. V shed 4 bases and J shed 6 bases, with 16 bases lying between them. CDR3 in amino acids: CASSSSRSAVNEQFF. CDR3 bases: TGTGCCAGCAGCTCCTCAAGGTCCGCTGTCAATGAGCAGTTCTTC.

This clone has just one count. The chain joins TRBV30 to TRBJ2-1; D might be TRBD1 (6 bases). In germline, CDR1 is GTSNPN, CDR2 SVGIG (reference sequence). V lost 0 bases and J 5 bases, leaving 11 bases between the germline ends. The CDR3 runs 14 residues. The CDR3 DNA reads TGTGCCTGGAGTGTACTAGGGGGTGACAATGAGCAGTTCTTC. Amino acid sequence: CAWSVLGGDNEQFF. The whole variable domain, remainder taken from reference TRBV30 and TRBJ2-1, is SQTIHQWPATLVQPVGSPLSLECTVEGTSNPNLYWYRQAAGRGLQLLFYSVGIGQISSEVPQNLSASRPQDRQFILSSKKLLLSDSGFYLCAWSVLGGDNEQFFGPGTRLTVL.

The gene calls are TRBV28 and TRBJ2-3; 7 nucleotides line up with TRBD2. Trimming removed 5 bases from V and 4 bases from J; junction bases left unmatched: 9. The CDR3 runs to 15 residues. Germline V gives CDR1 MDHEN, CDR2 SYDVKM. The CDR3 DNA reads TGTGCCAGCAGTCACCCGGGGGGAGGTGCAGATACGCAGTATTTT. Its translation: CASSHPGGGADTQYF.

This clone was seen more than once but under ten times. The chain links TRBV12-5 to TRBJ1-4; D call uncertain. V lost 1 base and J 1 base, leaving 10 bases between the germline ends. Germline-derived CDR1 and CDR2 are LGHNT and FRNRAP. CDR3 length: 16 residues. CDR3 coding DNA: TGTGCTAGTGGTTTGGATTTTGGGCTAACTAATGAAAAACTGTTTTTT. Translation gives CASGLDFGLTNEKLFF.

This chain uses TRBV19 with TRBJ1-2; 8 nucleotides align to TRBD1. Germline assignment: CDR1 LNHDA and CDR2 SQIVND (reference sequence). Trimming removed 6 bases from V and 4 bases from J; junction bases left unmatched: 7. CDR3 size: 14 residues. CDR3 sequence reads: CASRSGTGLYGYTF. CDR3 in DNA: TGTGCCAGTAGGTCCGGGACAGGCCTCTATGGCTACACCTTC.

The V call is TRBV7-6, the J call TRBJ1-4; no reliable D call. Germline CDR1 and CDR2: SGHVS and FNYEAQ. The V gene lost 1 base and the J gene lost 5 bases, with 5 bases spanning the gap. The CDR3 is 13 residues long. CDR3 coding DNA: TGTGCCAGCAGCTTAGACCAGAATGAAAAACTGTTTTTT. This translates into CASSLDQNEKLFF.

In this sample, this clone turned up once. V gene TRBV7-2 combines with J gene TRBJ2-5, with 7 bases matching TRBD2. Looked up from germline, CDR1 is SGHTA and CDR2 is FQGNSA. The CDR3 has 18 amino acids. The V gene end was trimmed by 1 base and the J gene end by 5 bases; junction bases not matched to a gene: 16. The CDR3 sequence is CASSLESVGTMYAETQYF. The CDR3 region has the DNA TGTGCCAGCAGCTTAGAATCGGTGGGGACTATGTATGCGGAGACCCAGTACTTC.

The V and J genes are TRBV7-2 and TRBJ2-7; tentative D call: TRBD2 (5 bases). Germline V gives CDR1 SGHTA, CDR2 FQGNSA. The length of the CDR3 is 15 residues. V was trimmed by 5 bases and J by 1 base, leaving 15 bases between them. The CDR3 loop reads CASSPSSRGSYEQYF. DNA of the CDR3: TGTGCCAGCAGCCCCTCTAGCCGAGGTTCCTACGAGCAGTACTTC. Supplemented by reference TRBV7-2 and TRBJ2-7, the full variable domain reads GAGVSQSPSNKVTEKGKDVELRCDPISGHTALYWYRQSLGQGLEFLIYFQGNSAPDKSGLPSDRFSAERTGGSVSTLTIQRTQQEDSAVYLCASSPSSRGSYEQYFGPGTRLTVT.

This chain links TRBV29-1 with TRBJ2-7; D is ambiguous. Germline CDR1 and CDR2: SQVTM and ANQGSEA. The CDR3 contains 11 residues. V was pared by 3 bases and J by 3 bases, with 6 bases between. CDR3 DNA sequence: TGCAGCGTTGAGCAACGCTACGAGCAGTACTTC. This encodes CSVEQRYEQYF.

This chain uses TRBV19 with TRBJ2-4, with D perhaps matching TRBD1 (5 bases). The CDR3 loop spans 16 amino acids. Trimming took off 3 bases at V and 0 bases at J, with 12 bases between the two ends. The germline gives CDR1 LNHDA, CDR2 SQIVND (reference sequence). The CDR3 here is CASSIADTLAKNIQYF. The CDR3 bases are TGTGCCAGTAGTATTGCGGACACCCTAGCCAAAAACATTCAGTACTTC.

V is TRBV5-6 and J is TRBJ1-4; D possibly corresponds to TRBD1 (6 bases). Germline CDR1 is SGHDT and CDR2 is YYEEEE. The CDR3 covers 14 residues. The V and J ends lost 4 bases and 2 bases respectively, with 9 bases between them. The CDR3 is CASSLQGTNEKLFF. CDR3 DNA sequence: TGTGCCAGCAGCCTTCAGGGGACTAATGAAAAACTGTTTTTT.

The CDR3 DNA sequence: TGTGCCAGCAGCTTGAGGGACAGTTATGGCTACACCTTC. Amino acid sequence: CASSLRDSYGYTF. V and J are TRBV5-6 and TRBJ1-2, with 7 bases aligning to TRBD1. The CDR3 is 13 residues long. The V gene's germline CDR1 is SGHDT and CDR2 YYEEEE. The ends lost 1 base at V and 5 bases at J; junction bases unmatched: 2.

The V gene is TRBV7-9, the J gene TRBJ2-7; 12 bases are shared with TRBD1. V was clipped by 1 base and J by 4 bases; unmatched bases: 2. There are 15 residues in the CDR3. The V gene's germline CDR1 is SEHNR and CDR2 FQNEAQ (reference sequence). The CDR3 reads CASSLGGQGAYEQYF. DNA for the CDR3: TGTGCCAGCAGCTTAGGGGGACAGGGGGCGTACGAGCAGTACTTC.

This chain joins TRBV15 and TRBJ2-7, with 8 nucleotides matching TRBD1. Germline loops: CDR1 LNHNV, CDR2 YYDKDF (reference sequence). The trim removed 5 bases at V and 4 bases at J, leaving 13 bases unmatched. This CDR3 is 16 amino acids long. CDR3 sequence reads: CATSGYRQGPGYEQYF. The CDR3, as DNA: TGTGCCACCAGCGGGTACCGACAGGGGCCAGGGTACGAGCAGTACTTC.

This clone appeared once. The chain combines TRBV7-2 with TRBJ2-7; D is unresolved. V was cut by 1 base and J by 2 bases, with 9 bases left in between. The germline CDR1 and CDR2 sequences are SGHTA and FQGNSA. The CDR3 totals 14 residues. CDR3 in DNA: TGTGCCAGCAGCTTAGTTGGTAAGGCCTACGAGCAGTACTTC. Translation gives CASSLVGKAYEQYF.

This sequence joins TRBV28 and TRBJ1-5; D not certain. The CDR3 has 15 residues. Trimming left V 3 bases short and J 6 bases short, with 15 bases between. CDR1 is MDHEN and CDR2 is SYDVKM in the germline V gene. The CDR3 region has the DNA TGTGCCAGCAGTTTTGTCCAGGTCGGAGGTCAGCCCCAGCATTTT. Encoded protein: CASSFVQVGGQPQHF. The variable domain in full, completed from reference TRBV28 and TRBJ1-5, reads DVKVTQSSRYLVKRTGEKVFLECVQDMDHENMFWYRQDPGLGLRLIYFSYDVKMKEKGDIPEGYSVSREKKERFSLILESASTNQTSMYLCASSFVQVGGQPQHFGDGTRLSIL.

The chain recombines TRBV4-3 with TRBJ2-7, with a tentative D call TRBD2 (5 bases). The ends were cut back, 0 bases at V and 2 bases at J, with 11 bases in the middle. Germline assignment: CDR1 LGHNA and CDR2 YSLEER. CDR3 length equals 15 residues. The CDR3 bases are TGCGCCAGCAGCCAAGACCGGACTCGAGCCTACGAGCAGTACTTC. This codes for CASSQDRTRAYEQYF.

The chain links TRBV19 to TRBJ1-1, with D unclear. This CDR3 spans 14 amino acids. Germline CDR1 reads LNHDA; CDR2 reads SQIVND (reference sequence). Between the trimmed V and J ends, which lost 4 bases and 7 bases, there was a span of 16 bases. DNA of the CDR3: TGTGCCAGTAGTACTGGACCCACCGCGGATGAAGCTTTCTTT. Its protein is CASSTGPTADEAFF.

The chain recombines TRBV28 with TRBJ2-7; D remains ambiguous. The CDR3 spans 11 residues. Germline V gene sequence: CDR1 MDHEN, CDR2 SYDVKM. V shed 4 bases and J shed 7 bases, with 8 bases lying between them. The DNA for the CDR3 is TGTGCCAGCAGTTCGGTTGGAGAGCAGTACTTC. Translated, it gives CASSSVGEQYF.

The chain employs TRBV7-9 and TRBJ2-1; D gene uncertain. This CDR3 contains 16 residues. Trimming removed 6 bases from V and 0 bases from J, with 15 bases in between. Germline CDR1 reads SEHNR; CDR2 reads FQNEAQ (reference sequence). The CDR3 DNA follows: TGTGCCAGCAGTCCCCCCACGACGAGCTCCTACAATGAGCAGTTCTTC. Protein product: CASSPPTTSSYNEQFF. Full variable domain (rest looked up from reference TRBV7-9 and TRBJ2-1): DTGVSQNPRHKITKRGQNVTFRCDPISEHNRLYWYRQTLGQGPEFLTYFQNEAQLEKSRLLSDRFSAERPKGSFSTLEIQRTEQGDSAMYLCASSPPTTSSYNEQFFGPGTRLTVL.

Here the CDR3 reads CASSWDPKNTGELFF. CDR3 in DNA: TGCGCCAGCAGCTGGGACCCTAAGAACACCGGGGAGCTGTTTTTT. The J gene is TRBJ2-2, the V gene TRBV5-1; D possibly uses TRBD1 or TRBD2 (5 bases each). The germline V gene has CDR1 SGHRS and CDR2 YFSETQ. This CDR3 contains 15 residues. With 3 bases removed from V and 1 base from J, the gap between germline ends came to 10 bases. Full variable domain (outside the CDR3, taken from reference TRBV5-1 and TRBJ2-2): KAGVTQTPRYLIKTRGQQVTLSCSPISGHRSVSWYQQTPGQGLQFLFEYFSETQRNKGNFPGRFSGRQFSNSRSEMNVSTLELGDSALYLCASSWDPKNTGELFFGEGSRLTVL.

CDR3 bases: TGTGCCAGCAACAACGGGAGTCCTGGAAACACCATATATTTT. It specifies CASNNGSPGNTIYF. The chain employs TRBV6-1 and TRBJ1-3; D is undetermined. V was pared by 7 bases and J by 2 bases, with 12 bases between. The CDR3 sequence is 14 residues long. CDR1 is MNHNS, CDR2 SASEGT, per germline.

The V call is TRBV21-1, the J call TRBJ2-7; the table's TRBD2 call for D was not verified on the DNA. TRBV21-1 is classified as a pseudogene. The CDR3 length is 12 residues. The CDR3 sequence is CASSGRGDEQYF. The CDR3 DNA is TGTGCCAGCAGTGGCCGGGGGGACGAGCAGTACTTC.

The CDR3 sequence: CRVYSNYGYTF. CDR3 sequence (DNA): TGCAGAGTATACTCTAACTATGGCTACACCTTC. This chain uses TRBV29-1 with TRBJ1-2, with D unclear. The CDR3 has 11 residues. Germline loops: CDR1 SQVTM, CDR2 ANQGSEA.